The TCR beta chain under discussion was sequenced for a study of CD8 T cells in ankylosing spondylitis. CDR1 is MNHNS, CDR2 SASEGT, per germline. V was cut by 10 bases and J by 2 bases, with 18 bases left in between. This CDR3 spans 14 amino acids. TCRdb re-derived calls from the 5' RACE reads in MiXCR, one entry per CDR3 protein. The repertoire consists of about 170,000 distinct CDR3 sequences, with around 20% occurring once and the leading ten covering 7.8%. The table lists this clonotype with many counts. The sample was blood, either unsorted or a sorted T cell fraction (not recorded which). The sequence came from a male donor with ankylosing spondylitis or in good health (not recorded which). This chain joins TRBV6-1 and TRBJ2-7; possibly TRBD1 for D (8 bases). The CDR3 region has the DNA TGTGCCACCCAGCGGGGACAGGTGGCCTACGAGCAGTACTTC. Amino acid sequence: CATQRGQVAYEQYF.